This T cell receptor beta chain was retrieved from a study of OX40 agonist ivuxolimab in advanced cancers. At the level of the study: Each patient was given ivuxolimab into a vein every 2 weeks, at 0.01 to 10 mg/kg.

V shed 0 bases and J shed 6 bases, with 8 bases lying between them. Per germline, CDR1 SQVTM and CDR2 ANQGSEA. This CDR3 contains 13 residues. The assay was immunoSEQ multiplex PCR, and TCRdb's table has in-frame clones only and misses some. The data hold fewer than 50,000 clones, with 88% observed a single time. This rearrangement joins TRBV29-1 to TRBJ2-2, with D maybe TRBD2 (6 bases). The receptor was derived from an adult with an advanced solid tumor such as melanoma, head and neck, liver or kidney cancer. Here the sequenced sample was CD4+ or CD8+ T cells sorted from blood, taken in a trial of the OX40 agonist ivuxolimab. The CDR3 DNA is TGCAGCGTTGAAGATCGACTAGCCGGGGAGCTGTTTTTT. It translates to CSVEDRLAGELFF.